A selection of T cell receptor beta chains follows, all from one sample in a study of cytomegalovirus exposure and HLA in healthy donors. Libraries were prepared by immunoSEQ multiplex PCR; TCRdb keeps only in-frame clonotypes and omits some of them. The table records roughly 200,000 clones, about four fifths of them present only once. Source material: PBMCs. Receptor source: a woman between 18 and 30 years old in good health and CMV-seronegative. Both conserved end residues are part of each CDR3. D genes are given only for firm matches. For some rows the clone size is stated as once, few or many, or as a class when expanded; others skip it.

j_gene,v_gene,abundance,d_gene,CDR3nt,CDR3aa
TRBJ1-6,TRBV30,NA,NA,TGTGCCTGGAGTGTAGGACTTAATTCACCCCTCCACTTT,CAWSVGLNSPLHF
TRBJ2-3,TRBV5-6,NA,TRBD2,TGTGCCAGCAGCTGGGGACTAGCGGGAGCCACCGATACGCAGTATTTT,CASSWGLAGATDTQYF
TRBJ2-7,TRBV28,NA,TRBD1,TGTGCCAGCAGTTTCCCGGACAGGCCATTCTACGAGCAGTACTTC,CASSFPDRPFYEQYF
TRBJ2-7,TRBV27,NA,TRBD2,TGTGCCAGCAGTCGGACTAGCGGGCCTTCCTACGAGCAGTACTTC,CASSRTSGPSYEQYF
TRBJ2-7,TRBV19,medium-sized,TRBD1,TGTGCCAGTAGTATCGGGACAGGGGGTTTCTACGAGCAGTACTTC,CASSIGTGGFYEQYF
TRBJ2-5,TRBV5-1,NA,TRBD2,TGCGCCAGCAGCGCTAGCGGTGGGGGGGAGACCCAGTACTTC,CASSASGGGETQYF
TRBJ2-1,TRBV19,NA,NA,TGTGCCAGTAAGCCAAGCGACTACAATGAGCAGTTCTTC,CASKPSDYNEQFF
TRBJ2-3,TRBV4-3,NA,TRBD2,TGCGCCAGCAGCCCCTACGGACTAGCGGGAATCCGGACTAGCACAGATACGCAGTATTTT,CASSPYGLAGIRTSTDTQYF
TRBJ2-2,TRBV28,NA,NA,TGTGCCAGCAGTAGGGTAGTAACAGGATACACCGGGGAGCTGTTTTTT,CASSRVVTGYTGELFF
TRBJ2-3,TRBV29-1,NA,TRBD1,TGCAGCGTTGGCCCCCGGGACAGGGGCACAGATACGCAGTATTTT,CSVGPRDRGTDTQYF
TRBJ2-6,TRBV19,once,NA,TGTGCCAGTAGTCCCTTTAGCCGAACAGGGGCCAACGTCCTGACTTTC,CASSPFSRTGANVLTF
TRBJ2-5,TRBV7-9,NA,NA,TGTGCCAGCAGCTTGGAAGCGGCAGAGACCCAGTACTTC,CASSLEAAETQYF
TRBJ2-5,TRBV6-1,few,NA,TGTGCCAGCAGTGCTCAAGAGACCCAGTACTTC,CASSAQETQYF
TRBJ2-7,TRBV28,NA,NA,TGTGCCAGCAGTGGGTTCGGACATTCCTACGAGCAGTACTTC,CASSGFGHSYEQYF
TRBJ1-2,TRBV23-1,NA,NA,TGCCCGTCCATTCGTGGCCCCGAAACTCAGGCCGGCTACACCTTC,CPSIRGPETQAGYTF
TRBJ2-2,TRBV6-6,NA,TRBD2,TGTGCCAGCAGCCCCCTTGGCGGGGGCACCGGGGAGCTGTTTTTT,CASSPLGGGTGELFF
TRBJ2-5,TRBV6-5,NA,NA,TGTGCCAGCAGTTTAACAGGGATCCCACAAGAGACCCAGTACTTC,CASSLTGIPQETQYF
TRBJ1-5,TRBV2,many,TRBD1,TGTGCCAGCAGCTGGACAGGGGTCAATCAGCCCCAGCATTTT,CASSWTGVNQPQHF
TRBJ1-6,TRBV7-2,NA,NA,TGTGCCAGCAGCTTAGAGGGTGGGCTTGGCGGGTCCCTCCACTTT,CASSLEGGLGGSLHF
TRBJ1-3,TRBV6-5,NA,NA,TGTGCCAGCAGTTACGGCAGGGAAAGAAACACCATATATTTT,CASSYGRERNTIYF
TRBJ1-5,TRBV28,NA,TRBD1,TGTGCCAGCAGTGTAGCCGGGACAGGGAATCAGCCCCAGCATTTT,CASSVAGTGNQPQHF
TRBJ1-2,TRBV30,NA,NA,TGTGCCTGGCTAGGGGGTCAGATGGAGTATGGCTACACCTTC,CAWLGGQMEYGYTF